The 32 T cell receptor beta chains below were found in one sample sequenced in a study of T cell responses to AZD1222 COVID-19 vaccine (dated by TCRdb to 2020 to 2022). In light of the paper, this sample's time point label describes: about 28 days (+/-7) after the second vaccine dose. Library prep was done by the immunoSEQ multiplex PCR assay. Entries here come from immuneACCESS through TCRdb and include only in-frame sequences with V and J called. Some clones fail to appear in such tables; in the studies checked, an unresolved V gene covers under half of the shortfall, and the cause of the remainder is unknown. This sample gives just over 150,000 clones in total; around 87% of them show up just once. The ten most abundant clones make up roughly 9.7% of the sample. Source: peripheral blood, taken 28 days after the second AZD1222 dose. These receptors were collected from an adult who received the AZD1222 COVID-19 vaccine.

This clone was picked up a small number of times. The chain carries TRBV7-6 and TRBJ1-5; D is unclear. This CDR3 comprises 17 residues. CDR1 SGHVS and CDR2 FNYEAQ come from the germline V gene. V lost 1 base and J lost 2, with 15 bases in between. CDR3 coding DNA: TGTGCCAGCAGCTTAGTTCCTTCCCGGGAGGGCAATCAGCCCCAGCATTTT. Translated, it gives CASSLVPSREGNQPQHF.

The chain uses TRBV28 and TRBJ1-5; D call uncertain. The germline CDR1 and CDR2 sequences are MDHEN and SYDVKM. The length of the CDR3 is 13 residues. V shed 7 bases and J shed 5 bases, with 12 bases lying between them. The CDR3 sequence: CASTPWGDQPQHF. The CDR3 DNA sequence: TGTGCCAGCACCCCCTGGGGAGATCAGCCCCAGCATTTT.

This chain links TRBV2 with TRBJ2-7; 11 bases line up with TRBD2. Germline trimming cut 4 bases from V and 7 bases from J; bases unmatched to any gene: 15. The CDR3 loop spans 17 amino acids. Per germline, CDR1 SNHLY and CDR2 FYNNEI. The CDR3 protein is CASSGPLAGGRRLEQYF. The CDR3 DNA is TGTGCCAGCAGTGGTCCCCTAGCGGGAGGCAGGAGGTTGGAGCAGTACTTC.

CDR3 loop: CASSLRSTDTQYF. CDR3 sequence (DNA): TGCGCCAGCAGCTTGAGGAGCACAGATACGCAGTATTTT. This chain joins TRBV5-1 and TRBJ2-3; no reliable D call. The CDR3 is made up of 13 amino acids. With 1 base removed from V and 0 bases from J, the gap between germline ends came to 3 bases. CDR1 is SGHRS, CDR2 YFSETQ, per germline.

The rearrangement links TRBV5-6 to TRBJ1-2; 9 bases are a match to TRBD1. V shed 2 bases and J 0 bases; nucleotides not matched to a gene: 2. CDR1 SGHDT and CDR2 YYEEEE come from the germline V gene. The CDR3 loop spans 15 amino acids. This CDR3 reads CASSLTGGSNYGYTF. The CDR3 DNA follows: TGTGCCAGCAGCTTAACAGGGGGCTCTAACTATGGCTACACCTTC.

The chain combines TRBV7-6 with TRBJ2-1, with D perhaps TRBD1 (5 bases). V was shortened by 7 bases and J by 0 bases, with 22 bases between the two germline ends. Germline assignment: CDR1 SGHVS and CDR2 FNYEAQ. The CDR3 has 18 amino acids. The CDR3 DNA reads TGTGCCAGCACCCCATTTTCAATAGGGGTAAGCTCCTACAATGAGCAGTTCTTC. Its translation: CASTPFSIGVSSYNEQFF.

V usage is TRBV20-1 and J usage is TRBJ1-2; D not certain. The V end was cut by 3 bases, the J end by 4 bases, with 12 bases between. This CDR3 comprises 13 residues. CDR1 and CDR2 (germline): DFQATT, SNEGSKA (reference sequence). CDR3 DNA: TGCAGTGCTAGTTCGTTGACGACCTATGGCTACACCTTC. The encoded protein is CSASSLTTYGYTF.

The chain employs TRBV20-1 and TRBJ2-1, with no clear D. The CDR3 spans 11 residues. Trimming shortened V by 6 bases and J by 7 bases, and 10 bases separated the two germline ends. Germline V gene lookup returns CDR1 DFQATT and CDR2 SNEGSKA (reference sequence). The CDR3 loop reads CSAIPLNEQFF. The CDR3 nucleotides are TGCAGTGCCATACCTTTGAATGAGCAGTTCTTC.

The J gene is TRBJ1-1, the V gene TRBV4-3, with a possible D match to TRBD1 (6 bases). This CDR3 has 16 amino acids. Germline CDR1 reads LGHNA; CDR2 reads YSLEER. Trimming pared 4 bases from V and 5 bases from J, leaving 20 bases between. CDR3 nucleotide sequence: TGCGCCAGCAGCCCTGCTTCGGGCAGGGGTGGAACTGAAGCTTTCTTT. Translation gives CASSPASGRGGTEAFF.

This chain joins TRBV28 and TRBJ1-1; D might be TRBD1 (5 bases). The CDR3 extends over 12 amino acids. Per the germline V gene, CDR1 is MDHEN and CDR2 is SYDVKM. V was shortened by 2 bases and J by 12 bases, with 13 bases between the two germline ends. Written as DNA, the CDR3 is TGTGCCAGCAGTTTAATTAGCCGGACAACTTTCTTT. This translates into CASSLISRTTFF.

The chain uses TRBV7-6 and TRBJ1-6; D is uncertain. Germline CDR1 reads SGHVS; CDR2 reads FNYEAQ. The CDR3 totals 15 residues. With 5 bases removed from V and 8 bases from J, the gap between germline ends came to 16 bases. The CDR3 bases are TGTGCCAGCAGCCCCCAGGCAGGAGATTATTCACCCCTCCACTTT. Amino acids: CASSPQAGDYSPLHF.

In this sample, this clone turned up once. This chain connects TRBV18 to TRBJ1-3, with D possibly being TRBD1 (5 bases). Germline V gene sequence: CDR1 KGHSH, CDR2 LQKENI. This CDR3 contains 16 residues. V was clipped by 5 bases and J by 1 base, with 15 bases between them. CDR3 DNA sequence: TGTGCCAGCTCATCTCTGATGGGGGGATCTGGAAACACCATATATTTT. Its translation: CASSSLMGGSGNTIYF.

The chain recombines TRBV5-1 with TRBJ2-2; 9 positions agree with TRBD2. This CDR3 has 16 amino acids. V trimming: 0 bases; J trimming: 0 bases; junction bases outside the gene matches: 0. Germline-derived CDR1 and CDR2 are SGHRS and YFSETQ. CDR3 amino acids: CASSLGTSANTGELFF. For the CDR3, the DNA is TGCGCCAGCAGCTTGGGGACTAGCGCGAACACCGGGGAGCTGTTTTTT.

This sequence joins TRBV5-1 and TRBJ2-5, with TRBD1 as a possible D gene (5 bases). The germline V and J ends were trimmed by 0 bases and 1 base, with 10 bases remaining between them. This CDR3 is built from 15 residues. Per the germline V gene, CDR1 is SGHRS and CDR2 is YFSETQ. The CDR3 DNA is TGCGCCAGCAGCTTGGGACAGACAATCCAAGAGACCCAGTACTTC. Protein product: CASSLGQTIQETQYF.

The rearrangement uses TRBV7-8 and TRBJ1-3, with 8 bases fitting TRBD1. CDR1 is SGHVS and CDR2 is FQNEAQ in the germline V gene. CDR3 length equals 16 residues. J lost 4 bases, V lost 1 base, and 6 bases had no gene match. This CDR3 reads CASSLERTGLGNTIYF. The CDR3 DNA reads as TGTGCCAGCAGCTTAGAAAGGACAGGGTTAGGAAACACCATATATTTT. Combining the CDR3 with reference TRBV7-8 and TRBJ1-3 gives the whole variable domain GAGVSQSPRYKVAKRGQDVALRCDPISGHVSLFWYQQALGQGPEFLTYFQNEAQLDKSGLPSDRFFAERPEGSVSTLKIQRTQQEDSAVYLCASSLERTGLGNTIYFGEGSWLTVV.

CDR3 protein: CASSLSAGPTDTQYF. The DNA of the CDR3 is TGTGCCAGCAGCTTATCGGCCGGGCCCACAGATACGCAGTATTTT. The gene calls are TRBV7-9 and TRBJ2-3; D gene ambiguous. The CDR3 has 15 residues. Germline assignment: CDR1 SEHNR and CDR2 FQNEAQ (reference sequence). V was shortened by 2 bases and J by 2 bases, with 11 bases between the two germline ends.

Concerning this clone itself: This CDR3 is also generated by other DNA sequences in the sample. V is TRBV7-2 and J is TRBJ2-2, with 11 bases matching TRBD1. The CDR3 has 14 amino acids. V dropped 5 bases and J dropped 6; count of bases not matched to a gene: 2. Germline V lookup: CDR1 SGHTA, CDR2 FQGNSA. CDR3 nucleotide sequence: TGTGCCAGCAGCCTGGACAGGGGGCCCGGGGAGCTGTTTTTT. Amino acids: CASSLDRGPGELFF.

The rearrangement uses TRBV28 and TRBJ2-3; 11 positions match TRBD2. Germline values: CDR1 MDHEN, CDR2 SYDVKM. CDR3 length: 18 amino acids. V lost 8 bases to trimming and J lost 2 bases; unmatched junction nucleotides: 15. The CDR3: CASLPRDGTSGYTDTQYF. CDR3 bases: TGTGCCAGCTTACCGCGAGATGGGACTAGCGGTTACACAGATACGCAGTATTTT. The full variable domain, completed using reference TRBV28 and TRBJ2-3, is DVKVTQSSRYLVKRTGEKVFLECVQDMDHENMFWYRQDPGLGLRLIYFSYDVKMKEKGDIPEGYSVSREKKERFSLILESASTNQTSMYLCASLPRDGTSGYTDTQYFGPGTRLTVL.

This chain links TRBV7-2 with TRBJ1-1; 7 positions match TRBD1. V was pared by 2 bases and J by 11 bases, with 8 bases of the junction left unmatched. Germline values: CDR1 SGHTA, CDR2 FQGNSA. There are 13 residues in the CDR3. CDR3 in DNA: TGTGCCAGCAGCTTAACATACAGGGGTATGGCTTTCTTT. Translating gives CASSLTYRGMAFF.

The chain combines TRBV9 with TRBJ2-1; 14 nucleotides line up with TRBD2. The V gene end was trimmed by 0 bases and the J gene end by 1 base; junction bases not matched to a gene: 6. Germline CDR1 is SGDLS and CDR2 is YYNGEE. The CDR3 covers 19 residues. The CDR3 is CASSVGLAGGPRSYNEQFF. As DNA, the CDR3 is TGTGCCAGCAGCGTAGGACTAGCGGGAGGGCCTAGGTCCTACAATGAGCAGTTCTTC.

This chain joins TRBV5-1 and TRBJ1-6; TRBD1 matches at 7 bases. CDR3 size: 14 residues. V shed 1 base and J 5 bases; nucleotides not matched to a gene: 0. Germline V CDR1 and CDR2: SGHRS, YFSETQ. CDR3 in amino acids: CASSLTGDNSPLHF. The CDR3 DNA is TGCGCCAGCAGCTTGACAGGGGATAATTCACCCCTCCACTTT.

The CDR3 nucleotides read TGTGCCAGCAGCCCAGGGGGCAGTGGGAACTATGGCTACACCTTC. This gives the protein CASSPGGSGNYGYTF. The chain employs TRBV7-9 and TRBJ1-2; 8 bases map to TRBD1. The CDR3 spans 15 residues. In germline, CDR1 is SEHNR, CDR2 FQNEAQ (reference sequence). Germline trimming cut 5 bases from V and 2 bases from J; bases unmatched to any gene: 7.

The CDR3 DNA is TGCAGCGTTGAGTTCGGGGGCGTCACCGGGGAGCTGTTTTTT. Its protein is CSVEFGGVTGELFF. The genes are TRBV29-1 and TRBJ2-2; D is perhaps TRBD1 or TRBD2 (6 bases each). Germline V lookup: CDR1 SQVTM, CDR2 ANQGSEA. The CDR3 totals 14 residues. The V gene lost 3 bases and the J gene lost 4 bases, with 12 bases spanning the gap.

This chain links TRBV5-1 with TRBJ2-5, with 8 bases identical to TRBD2. Germline V gene data show CDR1 as SGHRS and CDR2 as YFSETQ. The V and J ends lost 4 bases and 4 bases, in that order; junction bases with no gene match: 3. The CDR3 covers 13 residues. The CDR3 reads CASSGSGIETQYF. CDR3 DNA sequence: TGCGCCAGCAGCGGTAGCGGGATAGAGACCCAGTACTTC.

The chain is built from TRBV9 and TRBJ2-1, with TRBD2 matching 7 bases. The CDR3 loop spans 15 amino acids. V was clipped by 0 bases and J by 3 bases; unmatched bases: 3. Germline lookup yields CDR1 SGDLS and CDR2 YYNGEE. CDR3 region: CASSVDPSGYNEQFF. The CDR3 DNA reads TGTGCCAGCAGCGTAGATCCTAGCGGCTACAATGAGCAGTTCTTC.

The chain employs TRBV24-1 and TRBJ2-7; 7 bases align to TRBD2. CDR3 size: 15 residues. With 2 bases clipped from V and 6 bases from J, the junction kept 9 bases outside the gene matches. CDR1 and CDR2 from the germline V gene are KGHDR and SFDVKD. The CDR3 bases are TGTGCCACCAGTGATTCCGGGGTGGGGAGGGGCGAGCAGTACTTC. It encodes CATSDSGVGRGEQYF.

The chain employs TRBV19 and TRBJ2-2; 14 bases agree with TRBD2. CDR1 is LNHDA and CDR2 is SQIVND in the germline V gene (reference sequence). J was trimmed by 5 bases and V by 10 bases; bases with no gene match: 6. CDR3 length: 15 amino acids. The CDR3 DNA follows: TGTGCCACGAGGGGACTAGCGGGAGATACCGGGGAGCTGTTTTTT. It is translated as CATRGLAGDTGELFF.

The V call is TRBV6-5, the J call TRBJ1-2; 8 bases match TRBD1. CDR1 is MNHEY, CDR2 SVGAGI, per germline. Trimming took 6 bases from V and 8 from J; bases not matched to a gene: 11. There are 14 residues in the CDR3. CDR3 in amino acids: CASRDRATRVGYTF. The CDR3 nucleotides are TGTGCCAGCAGGGACAGGGCCACTCGAGTAGGCTACACCTTC.

CDR3 DNA: TGTGCCAGCAGCTTAAGTGGGGCGGGAGTAGATACGCAGTATTTT. Protein sequence: CASSLSGAGVDTQYF. The V gene is TRBV11-3, the J gene TRBJ2-3; 7 positions match TRBD2. The CDR3 extends over 15 amino acids. The ends lost 2 bases at V and 5 bases at J; junction bases unmatched: 7. Germline V CDR1 and CDR2: SGHNT, YENEEA.

The V call is TRBV6-2 or TRBV6-3, the J call TRBJ2-1; D not resolved. The CDR3 covers 13 residues. The germline gives CDR1 MNHEY, CDR2 SVGEGT. V lost 2 bases, J lost 7 bases, and 9 bases lay in between. This CDR3 reads CASSYAHANEQFF. The CDR3 bases are TGTGCCAGCAGTTACGCACACGCTAATGAGCAGTTCTTC.

The chain uses TRBV20-1 and TRBJ2-5, with unresolved D. CDR3 size: 11 residues. The V gene lost 3 bases and the J gene lost 5 bases, with 7 bases spanning the gap. From germline, CDR1 is DFQATT and CDR2 SNEGSKA (reference sequence). The CDR3 reads CSASQEETQYF. The CDR3 DNA is TGCAGTGCTAGTCAGGAGGAGACCCAGTACTTC.

The chain links TRBV6-2 or TRBV6-3 to TRBJ2-3, with 8 bases lining up with TRBD2. CDR1 is MNHEY and CDR2 is SVGEGT in the germline V gene. V shed 6 bases, J shed 3 bases, and the junction held 2 bases outside the gene matches. CDR3 length: 13 residues. The CDR3 sequence is CASRPSGTDTQYF. In DNA form, the CDR3 reads TGTGCCAGCAGGCCTAGCGGGACAGATACGCAGTATTTT.